Listed below are T cell receptor beta chains from one sample, sequenced in a study of T cells after posttransplantation cyclophosphamide. TCRdb's table, derived via immunoSEQ multiplex PCR, lists solely in-frame clones and lacks some. The sample was found to contain some 7,100 clones, and every one recurs. The input for sequencing was PBMCs, taken after an allogeneic stem cell transplant with post-transplant cyclophosphamide. The receptors come from a male patient aged 30 to 39 who received an allogeneic stem cell transplant from an unrelated donor, was CMV-positive, and had acute and chronic GVHD. Some T cells may arise from the graft donor. Each CDR3 is given with its conserved first and last residue. A D gene is named only where the DNA matches it firmly. The size field reads how often the clone was seen (once, few, many) or a class if it is expanded.

CASSPGVGGNEQFF,TGTGCCAGCTCACCGGGGGTCGGGGGCAATGAGCAGTTCTTC,-,many,TRBV18,TRBJ2-1
CASSHWGLLTPYNEQFF,TGCGCCAGCAGCCACTGGGGACTCCTCACCCCCTACAATGAGCAGTTCTTC,-,many,TRBV4-1,TRBJ2-1
CASSQSGLFTYEQYF,TGTGCCAGCAGCCAATCGGGACTTTTCACCTACGAGCAGTACTTC,-,many,TRBV27,TRBJ2-7
CASSPTSSSTDTQYF,TGTGCCAGCAGCCCAACTAGCTCGAGCACAGATACGCAGTATTTT,-,many,TRBV14,TRBJ2-3